A few counts support the clone carrying this TCR beta chain. The germline CDR1 and CDR2 sequences are LNHDA and SQIVND (reference sequence). Trimming stripped 3 bases from V and 7 bases from J, with 10 bases between. The CDR3 has 14 amino acids. TCRdb re-called clones from the PCR reads using MiXCR. The sample has some 19,000 clones, 20% to 30% seen once. This sample stems from a study of metastatic and nonmetastatic thyroid tumors. Overall study context: The authors compared repertoires across blood and tumor or nodule tissue from malignant and benign thyroid patients.

Thyroid surgery had not been preceded by any treatment in any patient. The sequence was collected from a male donor with papillary thyroid cancer or a benign thyroid nodule (not recorded which). Some clones in this sample may be carry-over from other donors' samples. Sequences were obtained from blood. The chain recombines TRBV19 with TRBJ1-6; tentative D call: TRBD1 (5 bases). CDR3 sequence reads: CASSIQGTNSPLHF. The CDR3 DNA follows: TGTGCCAGTAGTATCCAGGGAACGAATTCACCCCTCCACTTT.